What follows is one T cell receptor (beta chain) and its context. This clonotype was counted many times. No cognate antigen has been identified for it. No much larger clone is present one base from it, and per-base qualities are unavailable. Sequencing was performed on an Illumina MiSeq. Clones were called with MiXCR by TCRdb after fastp trimmed the public reads at Q25, and only in-frame beta chains were retained. Every entry covers one CDR3 protein and lists the most common genes and DNA from its rows. The sample table records around 19,000 distinct CDR3 sequences; about a tenth of these occur just once. The ten top clones hold over 2.5% of the sample. The germline V gene sets CDR1 to SGHTA and CDR2 to FQGNSA. There are 14 amino acids in the CDR3, from cysteine to phenylalanine inclusive. The DNA shown is the 42-base CDR3, in frame from base 1. The junction carries 14 bases between V and J, which are trimmed by 5 bases and 7 bases respectively.

This sample is drawn from a study of type 1 regulatory T cells (dated by TCRdb to the early 2020s). About the investigation overall: The study characterized an in vitro protocol that generated a Tr1-enriched, alloantigen-specific CD4 T cell product named T-allo10. Patients with hematological malignancies who were receiving allogeneic hematopoietic stem cell transplantation were the group in which T-allo10 was being clinically evaluated.

The chain was built from TRBV7-2 and TRBJ1-4; 5 matching bases give a weak D call of TRBD1. Sequenced: CD4+ T cells, either the whole sample or a sorted fraction (not recorded which). The receptor's source is a human donor in good health. The bases read TGTGCCAGCAGCCGTGTCCAGGGTAGTGAAAAACTGTTTTTT. Protein translation: CASSRVQGSEKLFF.